This T cell receptor (beta chain) emerged from a study of OX40 agonist ivuxolimab in advanced cancers. Study as a whole: Partial responses, seen in three patients, involved one hepatocellular carcinoma and two cutaneous melanomas.

As for this clone: Antigen specificity is unknown.

Measured with immunoSEQ multiplex PCR; TCRdb has only the in-frame clones, and not every one. The sample shows approximately 24,000 clones, approximately 85% of them seen only once. Germline CDR1 and CDR2: MGHRA and YSYEKL. CDR3 length: 15 amino acids. The timepoints at which blood was sampled were baseline, cycle 4 day 1, and cycle 7 day 1. General observations from the study: Individuals who were partial responders at 0.1-3.0 mg/kg had clonal expansion that ranked among the lowest.

This sequence originates from an adult with an advanced solid tumor such as melanoma, head and neck, liver or kidney cancer. The specimen was CD4+ or CD8+ T cells sorted from blood, collected in a trial of the OX40 agonist ivuxolimab. The chain has TRBV4-1 and TRBJ2-5; weak D call: TRBD1 (6 bases). The J call could be wrong; TRBJ2-7 is a better fit for the DNA end. The CDR3: CASSQDTGLPYEQYF. CDR3 sequence (DNA): TGCGCCAGCAGCCAAGATACAGGGCTCCCCTACGAGCAGTACTTC.